These 11 T cell receptor beta chains originate from one sample sequenced in a study of T cells in Graves' hyperthyroidism and ophthalmopathy. Amplified TCR beta CDR3 regions derived from RNA transcripts. In the first-round RT-PCR of the TCR CDR3, the HTBI primer set was used. TCRdb reprocessed the multiplex PCR reads via MiXCR and lists one record per CDR3 protein. The table has 530,000 or so distinct CDR3 sequences, under 60% seen once. Specimen: peripheral blood or thyroid tissue (not recorded which). The receptors derive from a woman aged 18-29 years with Graves' hyperthyroidism.

At least ten counts were recorded for this clonotype. V gene TRBV11-1 combines with J gene TRBJ2-7, with TRBD2 matching 13 bases. J gave up 2 bases and V 5 bases, and 12 bases lay outside the gene matches. Per germline, CDR1 SGHAT and CDR2 FQDESV (reference sequence). The CDR3 consists of 18 residues. The CDR3 is CASSPGLAGASRPYEQYF. CDR3 DNA: TGTGCCAGCAGCCCCGGACTAGCGGGAGCCTCACGGCCCTACGAGCAGTACTTC. Full variable domain (rest looked up from reference TRBV11-1 and TRBJ2-7): EAEVAQSPRYKITEKSQAVAFWCDPISGHATLYWYRQILGQGPELLVQFQDESVVDDSQLPKDRFSAERLKGVDSTLKIQPAELGDSAMYLCASSPGLAGASRPYEQYFGPGTRLTVT.

This clonotype appeared a few times. This chain links TRBV24-1 with TRBJ2-3; the D gene is possibly TRBD2 (5 bases). The germline V gene encodes CDR1 KGHDR and CDR2 SFDVKD. Trimming removed 1 base from V and 11 bases from J, with 9 bases in between. The CDR3 is 12 amino acids. CDR3 sequence reads: CATSDFRGMQYF. For the CDR3, the DNA is TGTGCCACCAGTGATTTCAGAGGGATGCAGTATTTT.

A few counts support this clonotype. V is TRBV5-8 and J is TRBJ1-2; D is uncertain. V gave up 1 base and J gave up 8 bases, with 9 bases separating them. The V gene's germline CDR1 is SGHTS and CDR2 YDEGEE. The CDR3 extends over 12 amino acids. CDR3 protein: CASSLIGIGYTF. The CDR3 nucleotides read TGTGCCAGCAGCTTGATTGGGATCGGCTACACCTTC.

The gene calls are TRBV2 and TRBJ1-2; 10 bases are a match to TRBD1. Germline V gene lookup returns CDR1 SNHLY and CDR2 FYNNEI. J lost 4 bases, V lost 6 bases, and 5 bases had no gene match. The CDR3 has 14 residues. The CDR3 DNA follows: TGTGCCAGCAGGACAGGGGGCCTTAGCTATGGCTACACCTTC. It translates to CASRTGGLSYGYTF.

Many counts were recorded for this clonotype. CDR3 in amino acids: CASSATSGSYSYEQYF. The CDR3 region has the DNA TGCGCCAGCAGCGCAACTAGCGGGAGTTACTCCTACGAGCAGTACTTC. The V call is TRBV5-1, the J call TRBJ2-7; 11 bases line up with TRBD2. Germline V lookup: CDR1 SGHRS, CDR2 YFSETQ. CDR3 size: 16 residues. V was clipped by 4 bases and J by 0 bases; unmatched bases: 6.

There are a few counts of this clonotype. One junction end disagrees with the germline gene, perhaps due to a read error. The chain carries TRBV27 and TRBJ2-7; D unresolved. This CDR3 region has 13 residues. Germline V gene lookup returns CDR1 MNHEY and CDR2 SMNVEV (reference sequence). Here the CDR3 DNA reads TGTGCCAGCAGTCTATCACAGTTCTACGAGCAGTACTTC. Translation gives CASSLSQFYEQYF.

The rearrangement uses TRBV29-1 and TRBJ1-1; the D is unclear. Trimming pared 8 bases from V and 3 bases from J, leaving 16 bases between. The CDR3 extends over 13 amino acids. In germline, CDR1 is SQVTM, CDR2 ANQGSEA. The CDR3 bases are TGCAGCAGTTATTGCGAGGAGCACACTGAAGCTTTCTTT. Encoded protein: CSSYCEEHTEAFF.

This clonotype showed up many times. This chain connects TRBV12-3 or TRBV12-4 to TRBJ1-3, with TRBD1 as a possible D gene (5 bases). This CDR3 is 17 amino acids long. V lost 5 bases and J lost 0, with 17 bases in between. CDR3 region: CASSRGEGVGSGNTIYF. The CDR3 bases are TGTGCCAGCAGTAGAGGAGAAGGGGTAGGCTCTGGAAACACCATATATTTT.

This sequence joins TRBV2 and TRBJ1-2; no clear D. This CDR3 has 12 amino acids. Looked up from germline, CDR1 is SNHLY and CDR2 is FYNNEI. The germline V and J ends were trimmed by 7 bases and 8 bases, with 14 bases remaining between them. CDR3 nucleotides: TGTGCCAGCACTGATCGCGGGAGGGGCTACACCTTC. Its protein product is CASTDRGRGYTF.

The chain uses TRBV10-2 and TRBJ1-3; D ambiguous. Trimming took off 3 bases at V and 4 bases at J, with 7 bases between the two ends. The CDR3 has 13 amino acids. The germline V gene encodes CDR1 WSHSY and CDR2 SAAADI. DNA for the CDR3: TGCGCCAGCAGTGAAGAACGGGGAAACACCATATATTTT. This sequence encodes CASSEERGNTIYF.

The rearrangement links TRBV7-3 to TRBJ2-7, with a possible D match to TRBD2 (6 bases). The V and J ends lost 3 bases and 5 bases respectively, with 14 bases between them. The germline V gene encodes CDR1 SGHTA and CDR2 FQGTGA. The CDR3 extends over 14 amino acids. The chain's CDR3 is CASSLEGVVHEQYF. The CDR3 DNA reads as TGTGCCAGCAGCTTGGAGGGAGTTGTCCACGAGCAGTACTTC.